These T cell receptor beta chains were read from a single sample in a study of chemoradiotherapy in HPV16-positive cancers. This table comes from immunoSEQ multiplex PCR, and its TCRdb copy is limited to in-frame clones, with some not included. The sample records over 9,000 clones, around 90% being singletons. The starting material was blood, obtained from a patient who underwent chemoradiotherapy. The receptors shown here come from a human donor with HPV-associated anogenital cancer. The CDR3 runs from the conserved cysteine through the conserved F or W. Each record gives: J gene, clone size, V gene, D gene, CDR3 DNA, CDR3 protein. The D gene is left open where the match is weak. The size of a clone is reported for some rows only, either as once, few or many, or as a class for expanded clones.

TRBJ1-1	.	TRBV29-1	.	TGCAGCGTTGTATCAGGGAGGAACACTGAAGCTTTCTTT	CSVVSGRNTEAFF
TRBJ2-5	.	TRBV2	TRBD2	TGTGCCAGCAGTGAAACGGGGCCGGGACTACAACAAGAGACCCAGTACTTC	CASSETGPGLQQETQYF
TRBJ1-1	.	TRBV30	TRBD1	TGTGCCTGGGTTTCGACAGGGCATGGTGAAGTTTTCTTT	CAWVSTGHGEVFF
TRBJ1-2	.	TRBV6-1	.	TGTGCCAGCAGTGAGGGAGGGGCCATCGGCTACACCTTC	CASSEGGAIGYTF
TRBJ2-7	once	TRBV5-4	TRBD1	TGTGCCAGCAGCCGAGACAGGGTAAGGGCCGAGCAGTACTTC	CASSRDRVRAEQYF
TRBJ1-2	.	TRBV7-2	.	TGTGCCAGCAGCTTAGATCGAGGAGGGAGCTATGGCTACACCTTC	CASSLDRGGSYGYTF
TRBJ1-1	few	TRBV27	.	TGTGCCAGCAGTTTCCGCACTCCGGGACAATTGAACACTGAAGCTTTCTTT	CASSFRTPGQLNTEAFF
TRBJ2-1	.	TRBV6-4	TRBD2	TGTGCCAGCAGAGTTCTAGCGGGGGGGAACAATGAGCAGTTCTTC	CASRVLAGGNNEQFF
TRBJ1-2	once	TRBV19	.	TGTGCCAGCCGGGGGAAGCTGATCTATGGCTACACCTTC	CASRGKLIYGYTF
TRBJ2-3	.	TRBV19	.	TGTGCCAGTAGTATAGATCTGTTGAGCGGTGCGCAGTATTTT	CASSIDLLSGAQYF
TRBJ2-3	.	TRBV5-1	.	TGCGCCAGCAGCTTAGGGAGTAGCACAGATACGCAGTATTTT	CASSLGSSTDTQYF
TRBJ2-3	.	TRBV6-4	.	TGTGCCAGCAGTGGAGGGGGGGACACAGATACGCAGTATTTT	CASSGGGDTDTQYF
TRBJ2-7	once	TRBV11-2	.	TGTGCCAGCAGCTTAGTAGGCAGACCTTACGAGCAGTACTTC	CASSLVGRPYEQYF
TRBJ1-2	.	TRBV5-4	TRBD1	TGTGCCAGCAGCAGTGCCGGGACAGCCTATGGCTACACCTTC	CASSSAGTAYGYTF
TRBJ1-1	once	TRBV11-1	.	TGTGCCAGCAGCTTAGCTGAGGGAATGAACACTGAAGCTTTCTTT	CASSLAEGMNTEAFF
TRBJ1-2	.	TRBV6-6	TRBD1	TGTGCCAGCAGTTACCCCATCACAGGGGGCAGCTATGGCTACACCTTC	CASSYPITGGSYGYTF
TRBJ1-2	.	TRBV7-2	.	TGTGCCAGCAGCGGCCTTGGGGCTGCCTATGGCTACACCTTC	CASSGLGAAYGYTF
TRBJ2-1	once	TRBV14	TRBD1	TGTGCCAGCAGCCACCGGGACAGGGGCAATGAGCAGTTCTTC	CASSHRDRGNEQFF
TRBJ2-3	.	TRBV19	.	TGTGCCAGTAGTATGGCGGGGAGTTTCACAGATACGCAGTATTTT	CASSMAGSFTDTQYF
TRBJ2-3	.	TRBV29-1	.	TGCAGCCACTTGTTTGGAGATACGCAGTATTTT	CSHLFGDTQYF
TRBJ2-3	.	TRBV7-9	.	TGTGCCAGCAGTGTTGCGGGCTCAGATACGCAGTATTTT	CASSVAGSDTQYF
TRBJ2-7	.	TRBV6-4	.	TGTGCCAGCAGTGACTCGATCACCGCCAGGTCAATCTCCTACGAGCAGTACTTC	CASSDSITARSISYEQYF
TRBJ1-2	.	TRBV25-1	TRBD1	TGTGCCAGCAGCGCGACCGTGACAGGGGCAAACTATGGCTACACCTTC	CASSATVTGANYGYTF
TRBJ2-2	.	TRBV29-1	TRBD1	TGCAGCGTTGAATCGAGGCGGACAGGGGGATACACCGGGGAGCTGTTTTTT	CSVESRRTGGYTGELFF
TRBJ1-1	.	TRBV18	.	TGTGCCAGCTCACCCACAAGACAATACTCCCAGTTCATGAACACTGAAGCTTTCTTT	CASSPTRQYSQFMNTEAFF
TRBJ1-1	once	TRBV5-1	.	TGCGCCAGCAGCTTTGGGTCACCGAACACTGAAGCTTTCTTT	CASSFGSPNTEAFF
TRBJ2-2	.	TRBV19	TRBD1	TGTGCCAGTAGTATAGTGCAGGGGGCGGTGGAGCTGTTTTTT	CASSIVQGAVELFF
TRBJ1-2	.	TRBV29-1	.	TGCAGCGTTGTAGGGATATCTCAGGGTGGCTACACCTTC	CSVVGISQGGYTF
TRBJ2-1	.	TRBV27	TRBD2	TGTGCCAGCAGTTTATCGGGACTAGCGGGGGCCAATGAGCAGTTCTTC	CASSLSGLAGANEQFF
TRBJ1-1	once	TRBV6-1	.	TGTGCCAGCAGTGAATGGTCCGGGGCCCATGAAGCTTTCTTT	CASSEWSGAHEAFF
TRBJ1-1	.	TRBV25-1	.	TGTGCCAGCAGTGAGGGGTCCGCCCCGAGAGGGACTGAAGCTTTCTTT	CASSEGSAPRGTEAFF
TRBJ1-5	once	TRBV6-5	.	TGTGCCAGCAGTTATCGTGTCGGCAATCAGCCCCAGCATTTT	CASSYRVGNQPQHF
TRBJ2-3	.	TRBV7-9	TRBD2	TGTGCCAGCCGTTCGGGGGGGGGCACAGATACGCAGTATTTT	CASRSGGGTDTQYF
TRBJ1-2	.	TRBV23-1	TRBD1	TGCGCCAGCAGTCAATCGGGCATGGACAGGGTGGAAGACTATGGCTACACCTTC	CASSQSGMDRVEDYGYTF
TRBJ1-1	.	TRBV9	.	TGTGCCAGCAGCCTGCGCGGGGGGAACACTGAAGCTTTCTTT	CASSLRGGNTEAFF
TRBJ1-2	once	TRBV10-3	.	TGTGCCATCCCTACCGGCCAAGAGGCTTATGGCTACACCTTC	CAIPTGQEAYGYTF
TRBJ2-5	.	TRBV5-6	.	TGTGCCAGCAGCTTGCCCAGCGGGGAGACCCAGTACTTC	CASSLPSGETQYF
TRBJ2-2	.	TRBV30	.	TGTGCCTGGAGTACCGGGGAGCTGTTTTTT	CAWSTGELFF
TRBJ2-2	.	TRBV5-8	TRBD1	TGTGCCAGCAGCCGTTTAGGGGGCGTGGACACCGGGGAGCTGTTTTTT	CASSRLGGVDTGELFF
TRBJ2-1	.	TRBV6-5	TRBD2	TGTGCCAGCAGTACATCTAGCGGGCCCTACAATGAGCAGTTCTTC	CASSTSSGPYNEQFF
TRBJ1-1	.	TRBV25-1	.	TGTGCCAGCTCAGGGGCGACGGGTGCCGCTGAAGCTTTCTTT	CASSGATGAAEAFF
TRBJ1-2	.	TRBV5-1	TRBD1	TGCGCCAGCACCGACTCGGGACAGGGGGCGGAAGGCTACACCTTC	CASTDSGQGAEGYTF
TRBJ1-1	.	TRBV6-6	.	TGTGCCAGCAGTTACATGAACACTGAAGCTTTCTTT	CASSYMNTEAFF
TRBJ2-1	few	TRBV18	TRBD2	TGTGCCAGCTCACCGGGCGGGGGGGCTAATGAGCAGTTCTTC	CASSPGGGANEQFF
TRBJ1-1	once	TRBV7-9	TRBD1	TGTGCCAGCGGAAGACAGGGGAACACTGAAGCTTTCTTT	CASGRQGNTEAFF
TRBJ2-2	.	TRBV6-6	.	TGTGCCAGCAGACCCATGACGACAGAGAACACCGGGGAGCTGTTTTTT	CASRPMTTENTGELFF